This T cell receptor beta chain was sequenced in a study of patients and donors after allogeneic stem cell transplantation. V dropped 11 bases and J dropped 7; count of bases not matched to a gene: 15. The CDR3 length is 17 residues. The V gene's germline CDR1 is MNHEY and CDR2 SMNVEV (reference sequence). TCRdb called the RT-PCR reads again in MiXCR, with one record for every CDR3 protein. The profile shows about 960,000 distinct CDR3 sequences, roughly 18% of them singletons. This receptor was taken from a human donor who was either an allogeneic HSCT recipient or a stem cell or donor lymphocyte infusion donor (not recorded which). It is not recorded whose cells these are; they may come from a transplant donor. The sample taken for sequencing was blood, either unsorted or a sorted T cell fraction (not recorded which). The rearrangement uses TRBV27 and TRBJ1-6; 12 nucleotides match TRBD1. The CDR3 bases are TGTGCCGCGGGGGGCGGGACAGGGGGCTATAGGAATTCACCCCTCCACTTT. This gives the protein CAAGGGTGGYRNSPLHF.